This passage covers 8 T cell receptor beta chains from one sample sequenced in a study of shared T cell receptors in the human thymus (TCRdb year 2021). Preparation of the library involved the immunoSEQ multiplex PCR assay. This is the immuneACCESS table as TCRdb keeps it, with only in-frame sequences that have V and J called. A part of the clones is gone; compared with another copy, unresolved V genes explain less than half, and the rest is unexplained. This sample has hundreds of thousands of clones in its table, and approximately 89% of those were observed once. Roughly 0.0086% of the sample lies in the top ten. This sample also appeared in a second study, on human thymus T cells.

Material for sequencing was thymocytes. These receptors all come from a boy under two years old with a congenital heart defect. Donor details come from another sample of the same person, matched by shared clones.

V usage is TRBV25-1 and J usage is TRBJ2-3, with 7 bases aligning to TRBD2. Germline loops: CDR1 MGHDK, CDR2 SYGVNS. J lost 4 bases, V lost 3 bases, and 7 bases had no gene match. The CDR3 consists of 15 residues. Written as DNA, the CDR3 is TGTGCCAGCAGTGAGGGGGAGGGCCAGGCAGATACGCAGTATTTT. It is translated as CASSEGEGQADTQYF.

The chain employs TRBV28 and TRBJ1-2; 7 bases fit TRBD1. The CDR3 has 15 amino acids. The V segment lost 5 bases and the J segment 3 bases; nucleotides outside the gene matches: 9. The germline V gene has CDR1 MDHEN and CDR2 SYDVKM. Written as DNA, the CDR3 is TGTGCCAGCAGTCCTACAGGGGTAGGGGACTATGGCTACACCTTC. It yields the protein CASSPTGVGDYGYTF.

This clone has just one count. The rearrangement links TRBV27 to TRBJ2-1; 9 positions agree with TRBD1. CDR3 length equals 14 residues. Germline lookup yields CDR1 MNHEY and CDR2 SMNVEV (reference sequence). With V trimmed by 6 bases and J by 3 bases, 3 bases remained unmatched. This CDR3 is CASSRDRDYNEQFF. For the CDR3, the DNA is TGTGCCAGCAGCCGGGACAGGGACTACAATGAGCAGTTCTTC.

This sequence joins TRBV4-3 and TRBJ2-7, with TRBD1 matching 10 bases. This CDR3 region has 20 residues. Germline CDR1 reads LGHNA; CDR2 reads YSLEER. The V and J ends lost 1 base and 3 bases, in that order; junction bases with no gene match: 18. This CDR3 is CASSQGQGARLGRTNYEQYF. The CDR3 region has the DNA TGCGCCAGCAGCCAAGGACAGGGGGCAAGACTTGGGCGGACAAACTACGAGCAGTACTTC.

The chain recombines TRBV27 with TRBJ1-2; 7 bases align to TRBD1. Germline V gives CDR1 MNHEY, CDR2 SMNVEV (reference sequence). The V segment lost 1 base and the J segment 8 bases; nucleotides outside the gene matches: 10. The CDR3 consists of 15 residues. Here the CDR3 DNA reads TGTGCCAGCAGTTTATTCCCGACAGGGCGGAGCGGCTACACCTTC. Residues: CASSLFPTGRSGYTF.

The J gene is TRBJ1-2, the V gene TRBV4-2; TRBD1 is a possible D gene (5 bases). Germline CDR1 and CDR2: LGHNA and YNFKEQ. The V end lost 1 base, the J end lost 1 base, and 28 bases lay between the germline ends. The CDR3 contains 21 residues. The CDR3 DNA reads TGTGCCAGCAGCCAAGTTGGTCGGAGGGAAGACGGGACGAGATTTAACTATGGCTACACCTTC. Translated: CASSQVGRREDGTRFNYGYTF.

V usage is TRBV15 and J usage is TRBJ2-7; 8 positions agree with TRBD2. CDR1 and CDR2 from the germline V gene are LNHNV and YYDKDF (reference sequence). This CDR3 contains 16 residues. With V trimmed by 3 bases and J by 4 bases, 11 bases remained unmatched. The CDR3 loop is CATSSDSGTRIYEQYF. CDR3 sequence (DNA): TGTGCCACCAGCAGTGATAGCGGGACTCGGATATACGAGCAGTACTTC.

The rearrangement uses TRBV5-4 and TRBJ1-1; the D gene is possibly TRBD1 (6 bases). Trimming cost V 2 bases and J 2 bases, with 10 bases left between them. Germline V gene lookup returns CDR1 SGHNT and CDR2 YYREEE (reference sequence). The CDR3 runs to 14 residues. The DNA for the CDR3 is TGTGCCAGCAGCTTACAGGGCCCCAACACTGAAGCTTTCTTT. This sequence encodes CASSLQGPNTEAFF.